This is a list of T cell receptor beta chains from one sample in a study of blood T cell repertoires in COVID-19. This table comes from immunoSEQ multiplex PCR, and its TCRdb copy is limited to in-frame clones, with some not included. This table holds about 20,000 clones, 75% to 90% found once. Sequenced: peripheral blood. These receptors were taken from a human donor in a cohort sampled during active COVID-19. Both conserved end residues are part of each CDR3. D genes are given only for firm matches. Rows may omit the clone size; those that give it use once, few, many or a size class.

D,size,V,J,CDR3,DNA
TRBD1,.,TRBV11-2,TRBJ2-1,CASSSAGTGGNEQFF,TGTGCCAGCAGCTCCGCCGGGACAGGGGGCAATGAGCAGTTCTTC
.,few,TRBV20-1,TRBJ2-1,CSATSGHEQFF,TGCAGTGCTACCAGCGGCCATGAGCAGTTCTTC
.,.,TRBV4-1,TRBJ1-1,CASSQSLGEAFF,TGCGCCAGCAGCCAATCCCTAGGTGAAGCTTTCTTT
TRBD1,.,TRBV28,TRBJ2-3,CASTPGTALTDTQYF,TGTGCCAGCACCCCCGGGACAGCCCTCACAGATACGCAGTATTTT
TRBD2,once,TRBV27,TRBJ2-2,CASRPGLAGRTGELFF,TGTGCCAGCAGGCCCGGGCTAGCGGGACGCACCGGGGAGCTGTTTTTT
.,.,TRBV3-1/TRBV3-2,TRBJ2-1,CASSRARLAGKGNEQFF,TGTGCCAGCAGCCGAGCCCGGCTAGCTGGGAAAGGTAATGAGCAGTTCTTC
TRBD1,.,TRBV2,TRBJ2-7,CATQQGESYEQYF,TGTGCCACACAACAGGGGGAGTCCTACGAGCAGTACTTC
TRBD2,.,TRBV7-2,TRBJ2-7,CASSLGTSGTAYEQYF,TGTGCCAGCAGCTTAGGGACTAGCGGAACAGCCTACGAGCAGTACTTC
TRBD1,.,TRBV11-3,TRBJ2-3,CASSRQGWPGGTDTQYF,TGTGCCAGCAGCCGACAGGGGTGGCCCGGAGGCACAGATACGCAGTATTTT
TRBD1,.,TRBV5-4,TRBJ2-7,CASSSGTGYEQYF,TGTGCCAGCAGCTCCGGGACAGGCTACGAGCAGTACTTC
TRBD2,.,TRBV5-4,TRBJ2-4,CASSYRTSGSIQYF,TGTGCCAGCAGCTACCGGACTAGCGGATCCATTCAGTACTTC
TRBD2,few,TRBV7-9,TRBJ2-3,CASSLDASGPDTQYF,TGTGCCAGCAGCTTAGATGCTAGCGGCCCAGATACGCAGTATTTT
.,.,TRBV7-9,TRBJ1-5,CASSLSGPGPNQPQHF,TGTGCCAGCAGCTTAAGCGGTCCCGGACCCAATCAGCCCCAGCATTTT
.,.,TRBV19,TRBJ1-2,CASSPALTGSYGYTF,TGTGCCAGTAGCCCAGCATTGACTGGAAGCTATGGCTACACCTTC
.,.,TRBV5-1,TRBJ2-7,CASSLEGQGTSYEQYF,TGCGCCAGCAGCTTGGAGGGCCAGGGGACCTCCTACGAGCAGTACTTC
.,.,TRBV2,TRBJ1-2,CASSVREGGYGYTF,TGTGCCAGCAGTGTAAGGGAAGGGGGCTATGGCTACACCTTC